This is a list of T cell receptor beta chains from one sample in a study of vaccination effects on CD4 cells after COVID-19. Clones were read by immunoSEQ multiplex PCR, and TCRdb kept only the in-frame ones, dropping some. The sample records more than 15,000 clones, roughly 72% being singletons. For these receptors, no antigen is known. This sample comprised CD4+ T cells from PBMCs cultured with SARS-CoV-2 spike peptides, obtained before COVID-19 vaccination. The receptors stem from a human donor who had a prior SARS-CoV-2 infection. The CDR3 runs from the conserved cysteine through the conserved F or W. A D gene is named only where the DNA matches it firmly. The size field is filled for only some rows; it gives once, few, many or a size class.

v_call	d_call	j_call	clone_size	cdr3_nt	cdr3_aa
TRBV4-1	TRBD2	TRBJ2-1	.	TGCGCCAGCAGCCCCCGAGGACTAGTTGGAGGGCAGTTCTTC	CASSPRGLVGGQFF
TRBV2	.	TRBJ1-5	few	TGTGCCAGCAGTGAAAGGACAGAGCGTCAGCCCCAGCATTTT	CASSERTERQPQHF
TRBV20-1	.	TRBJ2-7	.	TGCAGTGCTAGTCTCGCGAGCGAGCAGTACTTC	CSASLASEQYF
TRBV5-4	.	TRBJ1-6	.	TGTGCCAGCAGCCCCGGGTGGGGGGATAATTCACCCCTCCACTTT	CASSPGWGDNSPLHF
TRBV7-2	.	TRBJ1-6	.	TGTGCCAGCAGCTTAGGTACGGCTTCGGCGTCACCCCTCCACTTT	CASSLGTASASPLHF
TRBV7-3	.	TRBJ2-2	.	TGTGCCAGCAGCTTAACCCCGCAAAGTGGGGTCACCGGGGAGCTGTTTTTT	CASSLTPQSGVTGELFF
TRBV30	.	TRBJ1-2	.	TGTGCCTGGAGCTCGGGAACAGGGCGGGGGTATGGCTACACCTTC	CAWSSGTGRGYGYTF
TRBV11-3	TRBD2	TRBJ2-3	once	TGTGCCAGCAGCCGGGGACTAGCGGGGAAGCAGTATTTT	CASSRGLAGKQYF
TRBV5-1	TRBD1	TRBJ2-3	.	TGCGCCAGCAGCCAAAACCTCCCGGACAGGGGTACAGATACGCAGTATTTT	CASSQNLPDRGTDTQYF
TRBV6-5	.	TRBJ1-1	few	TGTGCCAGCAGAAACAGGGTTGGAACTGAAGCTTTCTTT	CASRNRVGTEAFF